A selection of T cell receptor beta chains follows, all from one sample in a study of T cells in Graves' hyperthyroidism and ophthalmopathy. TCRdb ran MiXCR on the multiplex PCR reads and lists one entry per CDR3 protein. The table includes about 520,000 distinct CDR3 sequences, roughly 25% detected once. Specimen: blood. The receptors originated from a woman aged 25 to 39 with Graves' ophthalmopathy. CDR3s include the opening cysteine and the closing phenylalanine or tryptophan. D genes are given only for firm matches. Expanded clones get a size class; other rows say once, few or many, or leave the size out.

DNA	CDR3	J	V	size	D
TGTGCCAGCAGACAAGACGGCGGGGGGCAGCCCCAGCATTTT	CASRQDGGGQPQHF	TRBJ1-5	TRBV6-1	NA	NA
TGTGCCAGCAGCTTACCCCCAACTGAAGCTTTCTTT	CASSLPPTEAFF	TRBJ1-1	TRBV7-2	many	NA
TGTGCCAGCACCGAAGGGGACTACGGGACTGAAGCTTTCTTT	CASTEGDYGTEAFF	TRBJ1-1	TRBV12-3/TRBV12-4	NA	NA
TGTGCCAGCAGACAAAAAGGGGGTGAAGCTTTCTTT	CASRQKGGEAFF	TRBJ1-1	TRBV12-3/TRBV12-4	NA	NA
TGTGCCACCAGTGACCACCCCCCGAACACTGAAGCTTTCTTT	CATSDHPPNTEAFF	TRBJ1-1	TRBV24-1	NA	NA
TGCAGCGTCGCGGGGCCTGTGAACACTGAAGCTTTCTTT	CSVAGPVNTEAFF	TRBJ1-1	TRBV29-1	many	NA
TGTGCCACCTCAGGCTGGGAGAACACCGGGGAGCTGTTTTTT	CATSGWENTGELFF	TRBJ2-2	TRBV19	many	NA
TGCAGTGCTAGAGTGGGGGCAAGCAATCAGCCCCAGCATTTT	CSARVGASNQPQHF	TRBJ1-5	TRBV20-1	many	NA
TGCAGTGGTGCGGATCCAGGGACTGAAGCTTTCTTT	CSGADPGTEAFF	TRBJ1-1	TRBV20-1	NA	NA
TGTGCCAGCTCACCTCAGGGTGGAGGACAAGAGACCCAGTACTTC	CASSPQGGGQETQYF	TRBJ2-5	TRBV18	many	NA
TGTGCCAGCAGTGAAATATCGGGGAACACTGAAGCTTTCTTT	CASSEISGNTEAFF	TRBJ1-1	TRBV6-1	NA	NA
TGCGCCAGCAGTCCCCGGCTCGGGAGTGCGCGCGGCTACACCTTC	CASSPRLGSARGYTF	TRBJ1-2	TRBV5-1	many	NA
TGTGCCAGCTCACCACTGTACAGTGAAGAGACCCAGTACTTC	CASSPLYSEETQYF	TRBJ2-5	TRBV18	few	NA
TGTGCCAGCAGCTCCAGGCTATCTAGCTCCTACGAGCAGTACTTC	CASSSRLSSSYEQYF	TRBJ2-7	TRBV7-2	many	NA
TGTGCCATCAGTGAAGGAACGGACAATCAGCCCCAGCATTTT	CAISEGTDNQPQHF	TRBJ1-5	TRBV10-3	NA	NA
TGCGCCAGCAGCGGGGGACTAGCGGAAACCTACGAGCAGTACTTC	CASSGGLAETYEQYF	TRBJ2-7	TRBV5-1	NA	TRBD2
TGTGCCAGCAGTTACGAGGGGGGGGCCTCCTACGAGCAGTACTTC	CASSYEGGASYEQYF	TRBJ2-7	TRBV6-5	many	NA